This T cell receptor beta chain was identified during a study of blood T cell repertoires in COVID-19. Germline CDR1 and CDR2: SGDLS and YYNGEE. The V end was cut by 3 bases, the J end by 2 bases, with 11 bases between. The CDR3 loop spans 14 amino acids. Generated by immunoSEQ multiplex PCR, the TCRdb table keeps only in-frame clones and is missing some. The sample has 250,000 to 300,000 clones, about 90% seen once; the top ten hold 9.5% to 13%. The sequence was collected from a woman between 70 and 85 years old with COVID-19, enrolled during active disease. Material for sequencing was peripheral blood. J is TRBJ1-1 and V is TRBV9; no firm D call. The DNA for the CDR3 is TGTGCCAGCAGCGCCGTACCGGGAAACACTGAAGCTTTCTTT. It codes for CASSAVPGNTEAFF. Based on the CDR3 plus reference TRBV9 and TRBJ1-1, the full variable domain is DSGVTQTPKHLITATGQRVTLRCSPRSGDLSVYWYQQSLDQGLQFLIQYYNGEERAKGNILERFSAQQFPDLHSELNLSSLELGDSALYFCASSAVPGNTEAFFGQGTRLTVV.